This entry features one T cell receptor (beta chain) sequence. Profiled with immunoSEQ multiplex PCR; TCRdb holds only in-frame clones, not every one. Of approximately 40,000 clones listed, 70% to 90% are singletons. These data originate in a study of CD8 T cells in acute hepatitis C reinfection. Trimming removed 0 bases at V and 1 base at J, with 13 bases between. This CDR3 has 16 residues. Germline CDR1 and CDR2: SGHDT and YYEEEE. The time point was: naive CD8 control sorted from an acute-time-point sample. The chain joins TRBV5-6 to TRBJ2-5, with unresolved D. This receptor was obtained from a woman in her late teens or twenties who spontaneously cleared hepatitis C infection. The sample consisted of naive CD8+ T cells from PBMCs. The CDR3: CASSLGNQLLQETQYF. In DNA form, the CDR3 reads TGTGCCAGCAGCTTGGGGAACCAGCTTCTCCAAGAGACCCAGTACTTC.